Listed here is a single T cell receptor beta chain. In this sample, this clonotype turned up many times. Its antigen specificity is not known. No base quality values were provided; no much bigger clone lies one nucleotide off. The junction carries 16 bases between V and J, which are trimmed by 5 bases and 2 bases respectively. The cysteine opens and the phenylalanine closes a CDR3 of 14 amino acids. Here the CDR3 DNA is all that survives: 42 bases in frame from base 1. CDR1 and CDR2, looked up from the germline V gene (reference sequence), are DFQATT and SNEGSKA. This sample was included in a study of tumor and adjacent non-tumor tissue in lung cancer (dated 2018 in TCRdb). About the investigation overall: Of the cohort, around 12 patients had adenocarcinoma, 2 had squamous cell carcinoma and 1 had small cell lung cancer. Ages among the roughly 15 patients ranged from about 30 to 85 years, there were some 10 men and 5 women, and disease was at TNM stage I to III. A total of roughly 130 million productive TCRbeta reads were generated by sequencing, corresponding to an average of roughly 4 million reads per sample. The study compared bulk TCRbeta repertoires between lung tumor tissue and matched distant non-tumor lung tissue from fewer than 19 lung cancer patients. Some 30 paired specimens, one tumor and one normal lung sample per patient, were profiled by TCRbeta CDR3 sequencing. The paper's findings and limits, for the study overall: Significantly higher TCR diversity (inverse Simpson) was observed in tumor tissue than in normal lung tissue (around 450 vs 150, P = 0.0075, Mann-Whitney U test). The top 100 clones made up a significantly larger cumulative share of the repertoire in normal lung than in tumor tissue. Significantly higher TCR diversity was found in younger patients, and higher tumor TCR diversity was associated with shorter overall and disease-free survival. Peripheral blood was not sequenced, so blood TCRbeta repertoires were not examined in the lung cancer patients of the study. Only around 15 patients were included in the cohort, and the need for larger samples and more detailed clinical data was noted by the authors. Neither the sequencing platform nor unique molecular identifiers are named or mentioned anywhere in the methods.

RNA was extracted from bulk unsorted tissue and checked for quality with a NanoDrop ND-1000 and an Agilent 2100. For the normal lung samples, distant non-tumor tissue was collected more than 3 cm away from the tumor edge. Newly diagnosed lung cancer patients without prior chemotherapy who had been admitted for thoracic surgery in China between August and November 2014 were enrolled as donors. Patients who had received previous radiotherapy or chemotherapy, or who had another concurrent cancer, were excluded from the study. Pieces of surgical tissue measuring roughly 1-2.1 cm3 were kept in RNAlater solution and held at -80 degrees C until needed. The protocol used for the library was multiplex PCR. The reads were generated on an Illumina HiSeq 2500. Following protocols modified from ARM-PCR, the researchers constructed TCRbeta libraries through three rounds of nested PCR with primers (Table S4). Before sequencing, PCR products of 200-500 bp were cut from the gel and purified using the QIAquick gel extraction kit. Under the source paper's analysis protocol: Trimmomatic was used to clean the reads, FLASH merged the cleaned reads into complete CDR3 sequences, and MiTCR assigned the sequences to V(D)J germline segments. VDJtools was used to compute clonal diversity as the inverse Simpson's index. Productive reads were defined as in-frame sequences without a premature stop codon. TCRdb passed the public sequencing reads through fastp at Q25 and MiXCR, retaining productive beta sequences. Each entry is one CDR3 protein sequence, shown with its most common DNA and genes. The V and J calls come from TCRdb's annotation, not from the publication. Recorded for this sample are about 86,000 distinct CDR3 sequences; about 77% of them occurred a single time. The ten top clones hold 21% of the sample.

The V and J segments used are TRBV20-1 and TRBJ2-7; the D segment cannot be called with confidence. The clonotype was recovered from a woman between 45 and 60 years old with non-small cell lung cancer. Sequences were obtained from distant non-tumor lung tissue. The DNA sequence follows: TGCAGTGCTGGACCCCCTCGCGGCCCCTACGAGCAGTACTTC. It encodes CSAGPPRGPYEQYF.